This passage covers 15 T cell receptor beta chains from one sample sequenced in a study of blood T cell repertoires in COVID-19. Data came from immunoSEQ multiplex PCR; TCRdb stores just in-frame clones and leaves some out. This table has 85,000 to 95,000 clones, nearly 90% appearing once. The sample was peripheral blood. Receptors originate from a woman older than 75 with active COVID-19.

The gene calls are TRBV5-1 and TRBJ1-1; TRBD1 matches 9 bases. After removal of 3 bases from V and 4 bases from J, the junction contained 1 base not matched to a gene. The CDR3 extends over 13 amino acids. Germline V gene data show CDR1 as SGHRS and CDR2 as YFSETQ. The CDR3 here is CASSWGQGTEAFF. The CDR3 nucleotides are TGCGCCAGCAGCTGGGGACAGGGCACTGAAGCTTTCTTT.

The chain carries TRBV6-1 and TRBJ2-3, with a tentative D call TRBD1 (5 bases). Trimming shortened V by 3 bases and J by 4 bases, and 14 bases separated the two germline ends. The length of the CDR3 is 15 residues. Per germline, CDR1 MNHNS and CDR2 SASEGT. The CDR3 DNA reads as TGTGCCAGCAGTGACCCCAGGGTCCGTCCAGATACGCAGTATTTT. It encodes CASSDPRVRPDTQYF.

The chain joins TRBV18 to TRBJ2-7; 14 bases fit TRBD2. The germline CDR1 and CDR2 sequences are KGHSH and LQKENI. V was clipped by 3 bases and J by 7 bases; unmatched bases: 8. There are 16 residues in the CDR3. CDR3 sequence: CASSPRLAGGAREQYF. For the CDR3, the DNA is TGTGCCAGCTCACCTAGACTAGCGGGAGGGGCCCGGGAGCAGTACTTC.

This chain uses TRBV11-3 with TRBJ2-7, with TRBD1 as a possible D gene (5 bases). The CDR3 length is 15 residues. The germline V gene has CDR1 SGHNT and CDR2 YENEEA. The V and J ends lost 1 base and 0 bases respectively, with 10 bases between them. CDR3 nucleotide sequence: TGTGCCAGCAGCTTAGCCTCAGGGAACTCCTACGAGCAGTACTTC. Translation gives CASSLASGNSYEQYF.

This chain uses TRBV18 with TRBJ2-1; D may be TRBD2 (6 bases). This CDR3 region has 12 residues. Trimming shortened V by 5 bases and J by 8 bases, and 10 bases separated the two germline ends. CDR1 and CDR2 from the germline V gene are KGHSH and LQKENI. This chain's CDR3 is CASSGGGDEQFF. The CDR3 DNA sequence: TGTGCCAGCTCAGGGGGAGGCGATGAGCAGTTCTTC.

This sequence joins TRBV18 and TRBJ1-1, with D tentatively TRBD1 (5 bases). CDR1 KGHSH and CDR2 LQKENI come from the germline V gene. Deletions cut 3 bases from V and 8 bases from J, with 19 bases between. The CDR3 loop spans 15 amino acids. The DNA of the CDR3 is TGTGCCAGCTCACCGACAGCGCGCATGGCTTTAGAAGCTTTCTTT. Protein product: CASSPTARMALEAFF.

The genes are TRBV5-6 and TRBJ2-6; no reliable D call. Looked up from germline, CDR1 is SGHDT and CDR2 is YYEEEE. Trimming cost V 0 bases and J 0 bases, with 10 bases left between them. The CDR3 contains 17 residues. The DNA for the CDR3 is TGTGCCAGCAGCTTGGAGCGACTCCTCTCTGGGGCCAACGTCCTGACTTTC. Translated, it gives CASSLERLLSGANVLTF.

This rearrangement joins TRBV7-2 to TRBJ2-7; 7 nucleotides match TRBD2. Losses at the gene ends were 3 bases for V and 3 bases for J; bases not matched to a gene: 5. The CDR3 has 14 residues. CDR1 is SGHTA, CDR2 FQGNSA, per germline. CDR3 sequence: CASSFLAANYEQYF. The CDR3 DNA is TGTGCCAGCAGCTTCCTAGCGGCCAACTACGAGCAGTACTTC. Based on the CDR3 plus reference TRBV7-2 and TRBJ2-7, the full variable domain is GAGVSQSPSNKVTEKGKDVELRCDPISGHTALYWYRQSLGQGLEFLIYFQGNSAPDKSGLPSDRFSAERTGGSVSTLTIQRTQQEDSAVYLCASSFLAANYEQYFGPGTRLTVT.

V and J are TRBV6-6 and TRBJ2-3; 10 bases agree with TRBD2. The CDR3 covers 15 residues. With V trimmed by 6 bases and J by 3 bases, 6 bases remained unmatched. Germline V CDR1 and CDR2: MNHNY, SVGAGI (reference sequence). The CDR3 nucleotides read TGTGCCAGCAGCCGAGCGGGAGGGCAAACAGATACGCAGTATTTT. It specifies CASSRAGGQTDTQYF.

The chain combines TRBV4-2 with TRBJ2-1; 10 bases map to TRBD2. With V trimmed by 5 bases and J by 5 bases, 9 bases remained unmatched. CDR1 is LGHNA and CDR2 is YNFKEQ in the germline V gene. CDR3 length: 16 residues. CDR3 nucleotides: TGTGCCAGCAGCTACCGCCCCGGACTAGCGGACAATGAGCAGTTCTTC. It yields the protein CASSYRPGLADNEQFF.

This chain uses TRBV5-1 with TRBJ1-5; possible D gene TRBD1, 6 bases. V lost 0 bases and J lost 8, with 9 bases in between. The germline V gene has CDR1 SGHRS and CDR2 YFSETQ. The CDR3 has 13 residues. The CDR3 region is CASSLEGGKPQHF. In DNA, the CDR3 is TGCGCCAGCAGCTTGGAGGGGGGGAAGCCCCAGCATTTT.

The CDR3 protein is CASSSPLAGVWNEQFF. The CDR3 DNA sequence: TGTGCCAGCAGTTCCCCCCTAGCGGGAGTTTGGAATGAGCAGTTCTTC. The chain is built from TRBV6-2 or TRBV6-3 and TRBJ2-1, with 10 bases aligning to TRBD2. V dropped 4 bases and J dropped 7; count of bases not matched to a gene: 10. The germline gives CDR1 MNHEY, CDR2 SVGEGT. The CDR3 sequence is 16 residues long.

The chain recombines TRBV20-1 with TRBJ1-2; possibly TRBD1 for D (5 bases). V lost 3 bases and J lost 2, with 7 bases in between. The CDR3 loop spans 12 amino acids. Germline CDR1 reads DFQATT; CDR2 reads SNEGSKA (reference sequence). CDR3 in amino acids: CSASRGNYGYTF. The CDR3 DNA is TGCAGTGCTAGTCGGGGGAACTATGGCTACACCTTC.

A single count supports this clone. V usage is TRBV13 and J usage is TRBJ1-1; unclear D gene. Germline V CDR1 and CDR2: PRHDT, FYEKMQ (reference sequence). V was shortened by 10 bases and J by 4 bases, with 16 bases between the two germline ends. There are 13 residues in the CDR3. The CDR3: CATQEVRGTEAFF. In DNA, the CDR3 is TGTGCCACCCAGGAGGTTCGGGGCACTGAAGCTTTCTTT.

The chain is built from TRBV4-2 and TRBJ2-3; D not certain. The CDR3 consists of 14 residues. CDR1 and CDR2 (germline): LGHNA, YNFKEQ. V was trimmed by 4 bases and J by 0 bases, leaving 8 bases between them. The CDR3 loop is CASSLGSSTDTQYF. For the CDR3, the DNA is TGTGCCAGCAGCCTGGGCAGTAGCACAGATACGCAGTATTTT.